Given below is one T cell receptor beta chain in context. The authors' processing: Amplification of reference gene primers provided the estimated nucleated cell counts. Sequenced by immunoSEQ multiplex PCR; TCRdb stores in-frame clones only, minus some. V, J and clone size were drawn from that table, and D and trimming were deduced from the DNA. Of 230,000 or so clones listed, approximately 81% are singletons. This sample is drawn from a study of blood T cell repertoires in COVID-19. Study in general: Sites in the United States, Italy and Spain provided acute and convalescent COVID-19 samples.

The CDR3 runs 15 residues. Germline V lookup: CDR1 MNHNS, CDR2 SASEGT. The V end was cut by 3 bases, the J end by 5 bases, with 16 bases between. Sequencing was performed on peripheral blood. The receptor comes from a man aged 25-45 years with active or convalescent COVID-19. The chain employs TRBV6-1 and TRBJ2-5, with a possible D match to TRBD1 (6 bases). The CDR3 bases are TGTGCCAGCAGTGATTTGAACAGGGATTCGGAGACCCAGTACTTC. This gives the protein CASSDLNRDSETQYF.